The clone carrying this TCR beta chain has just a few counts. The data were obtained in a study of TIL therapy for anti-PD-1-resistant metastatic lung cancer. This was the immunoSEQ v3 assay. The table came from immunoSEQ multiplex PCR; TCRdb's copy has only in-frame clones and leaves some out. The repertoire includes 25,000 to 30,000 clones, roughly 69% of them detected once, and 15% to 20% sits in the top ten. Documented time point: pre-treatment sample, taken before nivolumab and TIL therapy. The tumor samples were excised metastases, mostly pleural nodules or supraclavicular lymph nodes. Looked up from germline, CDR1 is SQVTM and CDR2 is ANQGSEA. The CDR3 has 13 residues.

The source is a woman aged 25-85 years with non-small cell lung cancer. The specimen comprised tumor tissue, sampled at baseline. The V gene is TRBV29-1, the J gene TRBJ1-2, with unresolved D. The CDR3 spells CSAFSDVNYGYTF. Written as DNA, the CDR3 is TGCAGTGCCTTTTCGGATGTCAACTATGGCTACACCTTC.